One and the same sample provided the 29 T cell receptor beta chains below, sequenced in a study of post-analysis software for immune sequencing data. Study observations and caveats: Patients carried five TRBV segments more frequently than controls did, and TRBV5-6, TRBV5-1 and TRBV20-1 were among them.

The antigens for these receptors are not known. Unique molecular identifiers had been added to the TCR beta cDNA libraries. Each CDR3 protein gets one entry after TCRdb re-called the PCR reads with MiXCR. The sample shows 820,000 or so distinct CDR3 sequences, under 70% of them seen only once. Sequencing input: blood. The receptors originated from a girl under 18 with multiple sclerosis.

The J gene is TRBJ2-7, the V gene TRBV7-2; D might be TRBD2 (6 bases). With the DNA end fitting TRBJ2-5 better, the J assignment may be wrong. This CDR3 contains 18 residues. Per the germline V gene, CDR1 is SGHTA and CDR2 is FQGNSA. CDR3 coding DNA: TGTGCCAGCAGCCCCCAGGTCCCGGGGGACTCATACCAAGAGACCCAGTACTTC. Its protein is CASSPQVPGDSYQETQYF.

This clonotype has just one count. This sequence joins TRBV7-6 and TRBJ2-7; possibly TRBD2 for D (6 bases). The CDR3 has 14 amino acids. Trimming took off 2 bases at V and 7 bases at J, with 15 bases between the two ends. The V gene's germline CDR1 is SGHVS and CDR2 FNYEAQ. The CDR3 is CASSLRGRGGEQYF. As DNA, the CDR3 is TGTGCCAGCAGCTTACGGGGGAGAGGAGGTGAGCAGTACTTC.

This CDR3 is CASTTSGRSEQYF. CDR3 sequence (DNA): TGTGCCAGCACAACTAGCGGGAGGTCTGAGCAGTACTTC. The chain recombines TRBV7-9 with TRBJ2-4, with 12 bases that match TRBD2. This CDR3 comprises 13 residues. CDR1 is SEHNR, CDR2 FQNEAQ, per germline (reference sequence). V dropped 7 bases and J dropped 13; count of bases not matched to a gene: 8.

The J gene is TRBJ1-5, the V gene TRBV12-3 or TRBV12-4; no reliable D call. Trimming removed 3 bases at V and 9 bases at J, with 15 bases between. The CDR3 length is 14 residues. The DNA for the CDR3 is TGTGCCAGCAGTTTGAGGACGGGCCTTTGGCCCCAGCATTTT. It encodes CASSLRTGLWPQHF.

The chain links TRBV29-1 to TRBJ2-7, with a possible D match to TRBD1 (6 bases). Trimming took 0 bases from V and 5 from J, leaving 11 bases between them. CDR1 SQVTM and CDR2 ANQGSEA come from the germline V gene. The CDR3 covers 13 residues. CDR3 sequence: CSVEDPSGDEQYF. DNA of the CDR3: TGCAGCGTTGAAGATCCCTCAGGGGACGAGCAGTACTTC.

The chain links TRBV9 to TRBJ2-7; 8 positions match TRBD2. With 3 bases clipped from V and 0 bases from J, the junction kept 8 bases outside the gene matches. Germline V gene data show CDR1 as SGDLS and CDR2 as YYNGEE. The CDR3 contains 16 residues. The chain's CDR3 is CASSGVSAGDSYEQYF. CDR3 nucleotides: TGTGCCAGCAGCGGAGTCTCAGCGGGGGACTCCTACGAGCAGTACTTC.

The sample holds a few counts of this clonotype. The chain joins TRBV29-1 to TRBJ2-6; 10 positions match TRBD1. Germline CDR1 and CDR2: SQVTM and ANQGSEA. There are 16 residues in the CDR3. V dropped 7 bases and J dropped 0; count of bases not matched to a gene: 6. As DNA, the CDR3 is TGCAGCGCGCGGGGACAGGGGATCTCTGGGGCCAACGTCCTGACTTTC. This translates into CSARGQGISGANVLTF.

V and J are TRBV6-1 and TRBJ2-6, with D unclear. Germline V gives CDR1 MNHNS, CDR2 SASEGT. With 6 bases removed from V and 0 bases from J, the gap between germline ends came to 9 bases. The CDR3 is made up of 15 amino acids. The CDR3 sequence: CASSQENSGANVLTF. The CDR3 DNA reads TGTGCCAGCAGCCAGGAAAACTCTGGGGCCAACGTCCTGACTTTC.

The rearrangement joins TRBV27 to TRBJ2-7; the D is unclear. Trimming stripped 0 bases from V and 0 bases from J, with 12 bases between. The CDR3 is 16 amino acids. CDR1 MNHEY and CDR2 SMNVEV come from the germline V gene (reference sequence). CDR3: CASSLSSPELSYEQYF. The CDR3 DNA follows: TGTGCCAGCAGTTTATCCTCACCAGAACTCTCCTACGAGCAGTACTTC.

The chain links TRBV20-1 to TRBJ2-3, with 7 bases identical to TRBD1. Germline V gives CDR1 DFQATT, CDR2 SNEGSKA (reference sequence). The V and J ends lost 6 bases and 5 bases, in that order; junction bases with no gene match: 11. The CDR3 runs 14 residues. CDR3 sequence (DNA): TGCAGTGCCCCAAGGGGGCAGGGTGAAGATACGCAGTATTTT. This codes for CSAPRGQGEDTQYF.

This clonotype was recorded once. The chain carries TRBV29-1 and TRBJ1-2; D is unresolved. CDR1 and CDR2 from the germline V gene are SQVTM and ANQGSEA. This CDR3 comprises 11 residues. V was cut by 4 bases and J by 10 bases, with 13 bases left in between. CDR3 residues: CSVGINQDYTF. The CDR3 DNA follows: TGCAGCGTTGGGATTAACCAGGACTACACCTTC.

This chain uses TRBV6-2 or TRBV6-3 with TRBJ2-3; 8 positions match TRBD2. Germline V gene lookup returns CDR1 MNHEY and CDR2 SVGEGT. This CDR3 region has 13 residues. After removal of 5 bases from V and 10 bases from J, the junction contained 8 bases not matched to a gene. The CDR3 sequence is CASSPGLGAPQYF. The DNA for the CDR3 is TGTGCCAGCAGTCCGGGACTAGGGGCCCCGCAGTATTTT.

There are a few counts of this clonotype. V and J are TRBV24-1 and TRBJ1-2; D is possibly TRBD1 (6 bases). The CDR3 spans 14 residues. V gave up 2 bases and J gave up 4 bases, with 10 bases separating them. The V gene's germline CDR1 is KGHDR and CDR2 SFDVKD. The CDR3 protein is CATSDSGQSYGYTF. The CDR3 DNA follows: TGTGCCACCAGTGATTCCGGACAGAGCTATGGCTACACCTTC.

This clonotype was observed a single time. This chain links TRBV7-9 with TRBJ2-1; D ambiguous. The DNA end is a closer match to TRBJ2-7, so the J assignment may be wrong. The CDR3 contains 15 residues. CDR1 SEHNR and CDR2 FQNEAQ come from the germline V gene (reference sequence). CDR3 nucleotide sequence: TGTGCCAGCAGCTCGCCCCAAGACACTTACAATGAGCAGTACTTC. Residues: CASSSPQDTYNEQYF.

The J gene is TRBJ2-3, the V gene TRBV7-2, with 12 bases aligning to TRBD2. In germline, CDR1 is SGHTA, CDR2 FQGNSA. Trimming at V came to 0 bases and at J to 6 bases, leaving 7 bases not matched to a gene. The CDR3 runs to 17 residues. The CDR3 bases are TGTGCCAGCAGCTTAGCGGTCCCTAGCGGGGGGGCGGATACGCAGTATTTT. Translation gives CASSLAVPSGGADTQYF.

This clonotype has just a few counts. The chain carries TRBV12-5 and TRBJ1-2; D unresolved. The CDR3 extends over 13 amino acids. Germline V gives CDR1 LGHNT, CDR2 FRNRAP. V gave up 1 base and J gave up 6 bases, with 9 bases separating them. The DNA for the CDR3 is TGTGCTAGTGGTTTGGGGCCCGACGATGGCTACACCTTC. As protein: CASGLGPDDGYTF. Full variable domain (remainder filled in from reference TRBV12-5 and TRBJ1-2): DARVTQTPRHKVTEMGQEVTMRCQPILGHNTVFWYRQTMMQGLELLAYFRNRAPLDDSGMPKDRFSAEMPDATLATLKIQPSEPRDSAVYFCASGLGPDDGYTFGSGTRLTVV.

V and J are TRBV10-3 and TRBJ2-1; 8 nucleotides line up with TRBD1. Germline V CDR1 and CDR2: ENHRY, SYGVKD. The CDR3 is 17 amino acids. V was clipped by 3 bases and J by 1 base; unmatched bases: 8. This CDR3 is CAISDAPTGVSYNEQFF. CDR3 coding DNA: TGTGCCATCAGTGATGCCCCGACAGGGGTGTCCTACAATGAGCAGTTCTTC.

This chain uses TRBV20-1 with TRBJ2-5, with 7 bases matching TRBD1. Germline loops: CDR1 DFQATT, CDR2 SNEGSKA (reference sequence). The CDR3 extends over 14 amino acids. J gave up 2 bases and V 3 bases, and 6 bases lay outside the gene matches. The CDR3 nucleotides read TGCAGTGCTAGCGGGACAGAGCTTCAAGAGACCCAGTACTTC. Protein sequence: CSASGTELQETQYF.

V gene TRBV7-3 combines with J gene TRBJ2-7, with 8 positions matching TRBD2. Trimming removed 2 bases from V and 1 base from J; junction bases left unmatched: 4. Germline V CDR1 and CDR2: SGHTA, FQGTGA. This CDR3 contains 15 residues. The DNA for the CDR3 is TGTGCCAGCAGCTTACGGGGCGGGGGGTCCTACGAGCAGTACTTC. This sequence encodes CASSLRGGGSYEQYF.

V gene TRBV29-1 combines with J gene TRBJ1-4, with D unresolved. V shed 4 bases and J shed 7 bases, with 10 bases lying between them. This CDR3 spans 12 amino acids. In germline, CDR1 is SQVTM, CDR2 ANQGSEA. CDR3 DNA sequence: TGCAGCGTTGGCCTATTTGGTGAAAAACTGTTTTTT. Protein: CSVGLFGEKLFF.

This clonotype has a handful of counts. The V call is TRBV10-3, the J call TRBJ2-3; no clear D. The CDR3 spans 12 residues. CDR1 is ENHRY, CDR2 SYGVKD, per germline. Between the trimmed V and J ends, which lost 2 bases and 4 bases, there was a span of 4 bases. CDR3 bases: TGTGCCATCAGTGAGCTAGCAGATACGCAGTATTTT. Translation gives CAISELADTQYF.

CDR3 amino acids: CSARGKNYGYTF. The CDR3 DNA is TGCAGTGCTCGGGGAAAGAACTATGGCTACACCTTC. This chain joins TRBV20-1 and TRBJ1-2, with unresolved D. This CDR3 is built from 12 residues. V was pared by 5 bases and J by 2 bases, with 9 bases between. The V gene's germline CDR1 is DFQATT and CDR2 SNEGSKA (reference sequence).

Points on this clonotype: Its ends do not fully match the called genes, so a read error is possible. CDR3 sequence: CAGSSRDRAKDYGYTF. The DNA for the CDR3 is TGCGCCGGCAGCTCCCGGGACAGGGCGAAGGACTATGGCTACACCTTC. The rearrangement links TRBV5-1 to TRBJ1-2; TRBD1 matches at 9 bases. Germline-derived CDR1 and CDR2 are SGHRS and YFSETQ. The CDR3 covers 16 residues.

The CDR3 DNA follows: TGCGCCAGCAGCTTGGGGAGTGGGACCCAAGAGACCCAGTACTTC. Translated, it gives CASSLGSGTQETQYF. The chain employs TRBV5-1 and TRBJ2-5, with D perhaps matching TRBD1 or TRBD2 (5 bases each). The germline V gene has CDR1 SGHRS and CDR2 YFSETQ. Trimming left V 0 bases short and J 1 base short, with 10 bases between. This CDR3 spans 15 amino acids.

This clonotype was counted a few times. The junction departs from the called germline gene at one end, perhaps through a read error. This chain links TRBV6-5 with TRBJ2-3; D assignment may be TRBD1 or TRBD2 (5 bases each). This CDR3 is built from 15 residues. Germline CDR1 MNHEY, CDR2 SVGAGI. The DNA for the CDR3 is TGTGCCAGCAGGCCCCCGGGACGGACCACAGATGCGCAGTATTTT. It specifies CASRPPGRTTDAQYF.

On this clonotype: A junction end diverges from the germline sequence, so it may reflect a read error. The chain combines TRBV5-1 with TRBJ2-5, with D tentatively TRBD2 (5 bases). CDR1 is SGHRS, CDR2 YFSETQ, per germline. The CDR3 is 13 amino acids. The CDR3 is CTSSQTRRETQYF. CDR3 bases: TGCACCAGCAGCCAAACAAGGAGGGAGACCCAGTACTTC.

The chain combines TRBV29-1 with TRBJ2-4, with 7 bases lining up with TRBD2. The CDR3 has 14 amino acids. J was trimmed by 13 bases and V by 7 bases; bases with no gene match: 19. The germline CDR1 and CDR2 sequences are SQVTM and ANQGSEA. The CDR3 DNA is TGCAGCGCGGGGAGGGGATGGGGTTACAATGAGCAGTACTTC. This translates into CSAGRGWGYNEQYF. The whole variable domain, remainder taken from reference TRBV29-1 and TRBJ2-4, is SAVISQKPSRDICQRGTSLTIQCQVDSQVTMMFWYRQQPGQSLTLIATANQGSEATYESGFVIDKFPISRPNLTFSTLTVSNMSPEDSSIYLCSAGRGWGYNEQYFGAGTRLSVL.

This chain uses TRBV29-1 with TRBJ1-6, with D possibly matching TRBD1 (5 bases). The germline V gene has CDR1 SQVTM and CDR2 ANQGSEA. V lost 5 bases and J lost 12, with 14 bases in between. The CDR3 consists of 12 residues. DNA of the CDR3: TGCAGCGTTAACCGAGGGGAAAAACCCCTCCACTTT. It specifies CSVNRGEKPLHF.

This clonotype was seen only a few times. The chain combines TRBV5-1 with TRBJ2-5; D may be TRBD1 or TRBD2 (6 bases each). The better agreement between TRBJ2-7 and the DNA end casts doubt on the J call. Per germline, CDR1 SGHRS and CDR2 YFSETQ. CDR3 length equals 16 residues. The CDR3 is CASSFGGSSGAGEQYF. For the CDR3, the DNA is TGCGCCAGCAGCTTCGGGGGCAGCTCCGGCGCGGGCGAGCAGTACTTC.